This is a list of T cell receptor beta chains from one sample in a study of control samples from healthy donors and cancer patients. Assay used: immunoSEQ multiplex PCR; TCRdb lists only in-frame clones, some missing. The sample shows about 95,000 clones, approximately 86% of them seen only once. The sequenced sample consisted of blood. All receptors come from a man aged 25-45 years in good health. The CDR3 runs from the conserved cysteine through the conserved F or W. A D gene is named only where the DNA matches it firmly. Rows may omit the clone size; those that give it use once, few, many or a size class.

j_gene,d_gene,v_gene,abundance,CDR3aa,CDR3nt
TRBJ1-3,.,TRBV2,.,CASSGRDLNTIYF,TGTGCCAGCAGTGGCCGGGACCTAAACACCATATATTTT
TRBJ2-3,.,TRBV2,.,CASRLGERTDTQYF,TGTGCCAGCAGGCTCGGGGAGAGGACAGATACGCAGTATTTT
TRBJ2-5,TRBD2,TRBV7-3,.,CASSLPQGSGGVETQYF,TGTGCCAGCAGCTTACCCCAGGGGAGCGGGGGGGTAGAGACCCAGTACTTC
TRBJ2-2,.,TRBV12-5,once,CASGLTAGELFF,TGTGCTAGTGGTTTGACTGCCGGGGAGCTGTTTTTT
TRBJ1-2,.,TRBV12-3/TRBV12-4,.,CASGILQGSYTF,TGTGCCAGCGGAATTTTACAGGGTAGCTACACCTTC
TRBJ1-1,TRBD1,TRBV19,once,CASSPTRDRGHTEAFF,TGTGCCAGTAGTCCCACCCGGGACAGGGGACACACTGAAGCTTTCTTT
TRBJ1-1,.,TRBV2,.,CASSDRLTREEAEAFF,TGTGCCAGCAGTGACAGGTTGACCAGGGAGGAAGCTGAAGCTTTCTTT
TRBJ1-1,.,TRBV28,once,CASINGPEAFF,TGTGCCAGCATTAACGGACCTGAAGCTTTCTTT
TRBJ2-7,TRBD1,TRBV6-5,.,CASSPRGQGIYEQYF,TGTGCCAGCAGTCCGAGGGGACAGGGGATCTACGAGCAGTACTTC
TRBJ2-7,.,TRBV10-2,.,CASSEFRDNEQYF,TGCGCCAGCAGTGAATTCAGGGACAACGAGCAGTACTTC
TRBJ2-2,.,TRBV28,.,CASSLSWTGELFF,TGTGCCAGCAGTTTATCGTGGACCGGGGAGCTGTTTTTT
TRBJ2-3,.,TRBV3-1/TRBV3-2,once,CASSPLRAGDTQYF,TGTGCCAGCAGCCCTCTTAGGGCCGGAGATACGCAGTATTTT
TRBJ1-1,TRBD1,TRBV6-5,.,CASSYVRTGTAFF,TGTGCCAGCAGTTACGTGAGGACAGGGACGGCTTTCTTT
TRBJ1-2,TRBD1,TRBV30,.,CAVSGQGGGYGYTF,TGTGCCGTCTCGGGACAGGGGGGCGGTTATGGCTACACCTTC
TRBJ2-2,.,TRBV11-2,.,CASSLLRRSNTGELFF,TGTGCCAGCAGCTTACTAAGACGCAGTAACACCGGGGAGCTGTTTTTT
TRBJ2-6,.,TRBV10-3,once,CAISDTRALSTGANVLTF,TGTGCCATCAGTGACACCCGCGCGTTGTCGACTGGGGCCAACGTCCTGACTTTC
TRBJ1-5,.,TRBV2,.,CASSERWAGTSNQPQHF,TGTGCCAGCAGTGAACGTTGGGCAGGTACTAGCAATCAGCCCCAGCATTTT
TRBJ1-6,.,TRBV7-9,.,CAGQESSYNSPLHF,TGTGCCGGACAAGAGAGCTCCTATAATTCACCCCTCCACTTT
TRBJ1-1,.,TRBV30,.,CALQMNTEAFF,TGTGCCTTACAGATGAACACTGAAGCTTTCTTT
TRBJ1-3,.,TRBV7-2,.,CASSKVGFSGNTIYF,TGTGCCAGCAGTAAAGTGGGTTTCTCTGGAAACACCATATATTTT
TRBJ2-7,.,TRBV5-1,.,CASRLAYEQYF,TGCGCCAGCCGACTAGCCTACGAGCAGTACTTC
TRBJ1-1,.,TRBV10-3,.,CAISGPNSGTEAFF,TGTGCCATCAGTGGACCGAACTCGGGAACTGAAGCTTTCTTT
TRBJ1-6,.,TRBV9,.,CASSVVRTNNSPLHF,TGTGCCAGCAGCGTAGTACGGACAAATAATTCACCCCTCCACTTT
TRBJ2-3,.,TRBV4-1,.,CASSQVWVNTDTQYF,TGCGCCAGCAGCCAAGTATGGGTTAACACAGATACGCAGTATTTT